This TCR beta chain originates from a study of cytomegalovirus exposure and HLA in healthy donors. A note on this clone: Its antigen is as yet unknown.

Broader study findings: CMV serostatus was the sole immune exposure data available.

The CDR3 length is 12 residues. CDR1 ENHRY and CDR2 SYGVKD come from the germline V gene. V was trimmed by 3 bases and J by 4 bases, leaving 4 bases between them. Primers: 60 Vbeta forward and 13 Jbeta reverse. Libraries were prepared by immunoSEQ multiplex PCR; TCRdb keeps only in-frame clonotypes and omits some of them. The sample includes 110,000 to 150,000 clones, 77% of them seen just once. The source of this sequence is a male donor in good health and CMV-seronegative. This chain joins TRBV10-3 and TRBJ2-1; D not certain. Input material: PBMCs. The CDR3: CAISEEYNEQFF. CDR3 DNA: TGTGCCATCAGTGAAGAGTACAATGAGCAGTTCTTC.